This T cell receptor beta chain originates from a study of T cell repertoires in cytomegalovirus infection. Whole-study findings and limits: The ex vivo response showed dominance by HLA-C-restricted CMV-specific TCR beta clonotypes.

One entry per CDR3 protein, called by TCRdb with MiXCR from the reads. This sample yields about 130,000 distinct CDR3 sequences, of which approximately 24% are seen a single time; 30% to 40% belongs to the top ten. As to this clonotype: No antigen is known for it.

The length of the CDR3 is 14 residues. Germline trimming cut 6 bases from V and 4 bases from J; bases unmatched to any gene: 5. The clonotype comes from a human donor in good health (CMV status not recorded). Some clones in this sample may be carry-over from other donors' samples. The genes are TRBV12-3 or TRBV12-4 and TRBJ2-7; TRBD2 matches at 11 bases. Sequencing was done on a sample of PBMCs, sequenced either directly or after in vitro stimulation (not recorded which). The CDR3 sequence is CASSLTSGSYEQYF. In DNA, the CDR3 is TGTGCCAGCAGCCTTACTAGCGGGAGTTACGAGCAGTACTTC.